Listed here are 5 T cell receptor beta chains from one sample, sequenced in a study of T-cell memory formation after mild COVID-19. TCRdb used MiXCR to reprocess the 5' RACE reads, holding one entry per CDR3 protein. This sample has hundreds of thousands of distinct CDR3 sequences, with approximately 27% found just once. The sequenced sample consisted of PBMCs or a T cell subset sorted from them (not recorded which). These receptors came from an adult woman who had mild COVID-19 (a few samples of this study predate the infection). Cell type and time point are not known.

The gene calls are TRBV4-1 and TRBJ2-1, with 10 nucleotides matching TRBD2. The CDR3 has 16 amino acids. V was clipped by 0 bases and J by 4 bases; unmatched bases: 3. Germline V CDR1 and CDR2: MGHRA, YSYEKL. As DNA, the CDR3 is TGCGCCAGCAGCCAAGATGAGCGGGGGGGATACAATGAGCAGTTCTTC. Encoded protein: CASSQDERGGYNEQFF.

This clonotype was observed many times. The chain has TRBV12-3 or TRBV12-4 and TRBJ2-7, with 12 positions matching TRBD1. The CDR3 runs to 15 residues. With V trimmed by 0 bases and J by 6 bases, 3 bases remained unmatched. The CDR3: CASSLAGTGGAEQYF. The DNA for the CDR3 is TGTGCCAGCAGTTTAGCGGGGACAGGGGGCGCCGAGCAGTACTTC.

The V gene is TRBV12-3 or TRBV12-4, the J gene TRBJ1-5; a weak D match, TRBD1 (5 bases). The CDR3 spans 13 residues. Trimming took off 5 bases at V and 6 bases at J, with 11 bases between the two ends. In DNA form, the CDR3 reads TGTGCCAGCAGTCTGACAGCAAGTCAGCCCCAGCATTTT. As protein: CASSLTASQPQHF.

V gene TRBV5-1 combines with J gene TRBJ1-3; 9 positions match TRBD1. Germline trimming cut 4 bases from V and 0 bases from J; bases unmatched to any gene: 8. Germline CDR1 is SGHRS and CDR2 is YFSETQ. The CDR3 is 17 residues long. The CDR3 DNA reads as TGCGCCAGCAGCCCGGGACAGGGAAAAAGCTCTGGAAACACCATATATTTT. Translating it yields CASSPGQGKSSGNTIYF.

J is TRBJ1-1 and V is TRBV12-3 or TRBV12-4; D is uncertain. The V end lost 3 bases, the J end lost 0 bases, and 17 bases lay between the germline ends. This CDR3 spans 17 amino acids. CDR3 sequence (DNA): TGTGCCAGCAGTTTTGTCCACGGCCGAAATATGAACACTGAAGCTTTCTTT. Protein sequence: CASSFVHGRNMNTEAFF.